Shown below are 9 T cell receptor beta chains from a single sample sequenced in a study of somatic mutations in T cells in chronic GVHD. Sequencing was performed with immunoSEQ multiplex PCR; in TCRdb, only in-frame clones are kept and a portion is missing. The repertoire holds 13,000 to 15,000 clones, with around four fifths as singletons. Sequences were obtained from Vbeta20-negative CD4+ T cells from blood. These receptor sequences come from a male patient aged 45 to 59 with chronic graft-versus-host disease. Some of the T cells might come from the graft donor.

This chain uses TRBV5-6 with TRBJ2-7; 8 nucleotides agree with TRBD2. V lost 4 bases to trimming and J lost 2 bases; unmatched junction nucleotides: 11. The CDR3 loop spans 16 amino acids. The germline V gene has CDR1 SGHDT and CDR2 YYEEEE. CDR3 DNA: TGTGCCAGCAGCCGACTATTAGTAGCGGGACCCTACGAGCAGTACTTC. Protein sequence: CASSRLLVAGPYEQYF.

This clone appeared once. The genes are TRBV5-6 and TRBJ2-6; 7 bases are a match to TRBD2. Trimming cost V 3 bases and J 3 bases; bases outside gene matches: 9. The length of the CDR3 is 17 residues. CDR1 SGHDT and CDR2 YYEEEE come from the germline V gene. The CDR3 DNA is TGTGCCAGCAGCTACGGGGCCCCGGGAGGTGGGGCCAACGTCCTGACTTTC. This encodes CASSYGAPGGGANVLTF.

The chain uses TRBV6-1 and TRBJ2-2; 9 bases match TRBD1. Germline CDR1 MNHNS, CDR2 SASEGT. V gave up 1 base and J gave up 8 bases; unmatched junction bases: 11. CDR3 length: 17 amino acids. The CDR3 bases are TGTGCCAGCAGTGAAGTAGACCTATTACAGGGGGCAGGGGAGCTGTTTTTT. Protein product: CASSEVDLLQGAGELFF.

V usage is TRBV5-4 and J usage is TRBJ2-7, with 7 positions matching TRBD1. CDR3 length: 14 residues. Trimming removed 3 bases from V and 2 bases from J; junction bases left unmatched: 5. CDR1 is SGHNT and CDR2 is YYREEE in the germline V gene (reference sequence). CDR3 region: CASSSTGTTYEQYF. CDR3 nucleotide sequence: TGTGCCAGCAGCTCGACAGGGACGACCTACGAGCAGTACTTC.

The gene calls are TRBV19 and TRBJ2-5, with D perhaps TRBD1 (5 bases). With the DNA end fitting TRBJ2-7 better, the J assignment may be wrong. The CDR3 extends over 17 amino acids. Germline V CDR1 and CDR2: LNHDA, SQIVND (reference sequence). The CDR3 here is CASSPRHGAQFSYEQYF. The CDR3 DNA sequence: TGTGCCAGTAGTCCCCGGCATGGGGCCCAATTCTCCTACGAGCAGTACTTC.

V gene TRBV27 combines with J gene TRBJ2-7; 11 bases align to TRBD1. The CDR3 sequence is 14 residues long. From germline, CDR1 is MNHEY and CDR2 SMNVEV (reference sequence). Trimming took 5 bases from V and 4 from J; bases not matched to a gene: 4. The CDR3 loop is CASSRTGGGYEQYF. CDR3 in DNA: TGTGCCAGCAGTCGGACAGGGGGCGGTTACGAGCAGTACTTC.

This clone was seen a few times. J is TRBJ1-4 and V is TRBV7-9; a weak D match, TRBD1 (5 bases). This CDR3 contains 15 residues. Germline V lookup: CDR1 SEHNR, CDR2 FQNEAQ (reference sequence). V was trimmed by 0 bases and J by 4 bases, leaving 9 bases between them. CDR3 sequence (DNA): TGTGCCAGCAGCTTAGCGCAGGGTGGTAATGAAAAACTGTTTTTT. It specifies CASSLAQGGNEKLFF.

The V call is TRBV6-5, the J call TRBJ2-7, with D maybe TRBD1 (6 bases). This CDR3 spans 12 amino acids. CDR1 is MNHEY and CDR2 is SVGAGI in the germline V gene. V was trimmed by 10 bases and J by 2 bases, leaving 12 bases between them. CDR3 amino acids: CATAGTPYEQYF. For the CDR3, the DNA is TGTGCCACAGCAGGGACACCCTACGAGCAGTACTTC.

The chain has TRBV7-2 and TRBJ1-2; TRBD1 matches at 9 bases. V was pared by 5 bases and J by 5 bases, with 12 bases of the junction left unmatched. The germline V gene encodes CDR1 SGHTA and CDR2 FQGNSA. The CDR3 runs 16 residues. The CDR3 DNA reads as TGTGCCAGCAGCCGGAACCCACAGGGGGCGGGTTATGGCTACACCTTC. Translating it yields CASSRNPQGAGYGYTF.